This TCR beta chain was observed in a study of regulatory T cells in long-lasting Graves disease. Study-wide points: A greater number of public clonotypes (more than 2,500) was shared by persistent patients than by new patients (over 900).

Time point defined: persistent/refractory GD, antithyroid drugs over 5 years with positive TRAb. Generation of the TCR library employed RNA extracted from PBMCs. In this cohort, patients came from an endocrinology department located in Xi'an, China. Looked up from germline, CDR1 is DFQATT and CDR2 is SNEGSKA (reference sequence). V dropped 3 bases and J dropped 4; count of bases not matched to a gene: 7. The CDR3 has 14 residues. To make TCR beta libraries, researchers used iRepertoire HTBI primers and Arm-PCR of CDR3 regions. TCRdb used MiXCR to reprocess the multiplex PCR reads, holding one entry per CDR3 protein. This table holds more than 300,000 distinct CDR3 sequences, roughly 25% found once. This clonotype was recorded a few times. Antigen: not known.

Here the sequenced sample was peripheral blood mononuclear cells (PBMCs), taken when the disease was refractory, from a patient treated with antithyroid drugs. The TCR comes from a woman in her forties with Graves disease. The chain carries TRBV20-1 and TRBJ2-5, with 8 nucleotides matching TRBD2. The CDR3 DNA follows: TGCAGTGCTAGCCCGGCTGCGGGAGGAGAGACCCAGTACTTC. Translated, it gives CSASPAAGGETQYF.